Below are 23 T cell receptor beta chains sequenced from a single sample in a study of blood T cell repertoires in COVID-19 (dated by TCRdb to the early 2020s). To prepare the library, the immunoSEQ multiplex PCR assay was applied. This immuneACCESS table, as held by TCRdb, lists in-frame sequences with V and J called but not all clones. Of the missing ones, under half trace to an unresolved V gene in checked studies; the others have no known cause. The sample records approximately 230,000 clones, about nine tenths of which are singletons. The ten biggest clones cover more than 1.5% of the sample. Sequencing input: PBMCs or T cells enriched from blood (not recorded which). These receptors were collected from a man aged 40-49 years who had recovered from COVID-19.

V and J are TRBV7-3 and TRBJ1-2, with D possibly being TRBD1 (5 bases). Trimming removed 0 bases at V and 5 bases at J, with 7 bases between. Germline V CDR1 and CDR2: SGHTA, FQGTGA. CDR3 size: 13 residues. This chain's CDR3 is CASSLTQGYGYTF. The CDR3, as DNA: TGTGCCAGCAGCTTAACCCAGGGATATGGCTACACCTTC.

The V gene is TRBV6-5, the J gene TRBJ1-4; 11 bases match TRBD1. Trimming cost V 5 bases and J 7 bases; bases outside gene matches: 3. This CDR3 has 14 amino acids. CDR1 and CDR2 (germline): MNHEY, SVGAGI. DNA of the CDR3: TGTGCCAGCAGTCAGGGACAGGGGGTTGAAAAACTGTTTTTT. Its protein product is CASSQGQGVEKLFF.

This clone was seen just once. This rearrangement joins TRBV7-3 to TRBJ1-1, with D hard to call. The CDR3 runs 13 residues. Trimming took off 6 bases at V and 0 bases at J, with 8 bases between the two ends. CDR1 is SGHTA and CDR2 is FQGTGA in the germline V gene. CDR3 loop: CASRPTVNTEAFF. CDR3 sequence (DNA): TGTGCCAGCAGGCCAACGGTGAACACTGAAGCTTTCTTT.

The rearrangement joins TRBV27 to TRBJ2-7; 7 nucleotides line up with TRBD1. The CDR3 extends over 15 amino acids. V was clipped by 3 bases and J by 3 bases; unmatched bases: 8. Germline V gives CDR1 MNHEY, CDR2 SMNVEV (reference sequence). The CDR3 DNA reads TGTGCCAGCAGTTTGTCCGGGACAGAAATCTACGAGCAGTACTTC. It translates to CASSLSGTEIYEQYF.

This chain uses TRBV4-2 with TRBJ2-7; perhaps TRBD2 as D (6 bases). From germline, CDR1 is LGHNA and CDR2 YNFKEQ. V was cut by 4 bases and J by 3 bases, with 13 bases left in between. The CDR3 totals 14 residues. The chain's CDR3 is CASSRLGGDYEQYF. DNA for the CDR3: TGTGCCAGCAGCCGTTTGGGCGGGGACTACGAGCAGTACTTC.

The CDR3 DNA sequence: TGTGCCAGCAGCTGGGGACAGGGCGGGACTGAAGCTTTCTTT. Residues: CASSWGQGGTEAFF. The chain uses TRBV7-8 and TRBJ1-1, with 9 bases identical to TRBD1. This CDR3 is 14 amino acids long. Germline V gene sequence: CDR1 SGHVS, CDR2 FQNEAQ. V was pared by 4 bases and J by 5 bases, with 5 bases of the junction left unmatched.

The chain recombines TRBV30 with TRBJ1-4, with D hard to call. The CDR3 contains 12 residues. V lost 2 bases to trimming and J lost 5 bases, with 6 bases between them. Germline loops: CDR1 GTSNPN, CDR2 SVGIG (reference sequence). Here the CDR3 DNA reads TGTGCCTGGAGTTTTTTAAATGAAAAACTGTTTTTT. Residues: CAWSFLNEKLFF.

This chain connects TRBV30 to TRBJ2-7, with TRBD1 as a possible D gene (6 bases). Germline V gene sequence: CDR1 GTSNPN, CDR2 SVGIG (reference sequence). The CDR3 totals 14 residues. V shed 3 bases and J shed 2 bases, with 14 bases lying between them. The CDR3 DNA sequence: TGTGCCTGGAGGGTAAACAGGGAAACCTACGAGCAGTACTTC. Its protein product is CAWRVNRETYEQYF. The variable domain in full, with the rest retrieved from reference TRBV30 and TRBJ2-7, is SQTIHQWPATLVQPVGSPLSLECTVEGTSNPNLYWYRQAAGRGLQLLFYSVGIGQISSEVPQNLSASRPQDRQFILSSKKLLLSDSGFYLCAWRVNRETYEQYFGPGTRLTVT.

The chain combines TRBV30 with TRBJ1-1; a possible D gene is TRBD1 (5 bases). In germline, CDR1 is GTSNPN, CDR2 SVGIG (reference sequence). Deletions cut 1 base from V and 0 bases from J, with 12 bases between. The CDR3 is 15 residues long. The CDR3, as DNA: TGTGCCTGGAGTGAGGAGACAGCCATGAACACTGAAGCTTTCTTT. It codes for CAWSEETAMNTEAFF.

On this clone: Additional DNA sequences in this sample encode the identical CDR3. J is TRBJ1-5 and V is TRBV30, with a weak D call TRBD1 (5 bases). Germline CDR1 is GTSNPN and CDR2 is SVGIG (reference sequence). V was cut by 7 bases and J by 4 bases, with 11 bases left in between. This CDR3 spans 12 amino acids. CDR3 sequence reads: CALDRGNQPQHF. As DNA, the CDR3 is TGTGCCTTAGACCGGGGGAATCAGCCCCAGCATTTT.

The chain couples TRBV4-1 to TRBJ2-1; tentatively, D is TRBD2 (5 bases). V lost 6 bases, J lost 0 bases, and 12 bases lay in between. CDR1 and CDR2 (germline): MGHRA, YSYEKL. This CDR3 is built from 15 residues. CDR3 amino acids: CASREESGSYNEQFF. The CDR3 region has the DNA TGCGCCAGCAGAGAAGAAAGCGGCTCCTACAATGAGCAGTTCTTC.

The CDR3 DNA follows: TGTGCCAGCAGTCCGCTTCCCCCGGGACAGCCCCAGCATTTT. This codes for CASSPLPPGQPQHF. The V gene is TRBV27, the J gene TRBJ1-5; D unclear. Trimming removed 5 bases at V and 7 bases at J, with 15 bases between. Germline V CDR1 and CDR2: MNHEY, SMNVEV (reference sequence). The CDR3 consists of 14 residues.

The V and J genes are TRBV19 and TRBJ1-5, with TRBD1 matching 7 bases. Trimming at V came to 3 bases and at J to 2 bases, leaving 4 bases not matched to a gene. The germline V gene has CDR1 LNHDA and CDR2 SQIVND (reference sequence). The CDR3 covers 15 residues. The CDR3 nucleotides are TGTGCCAGTAGTATGGCAACAGGGGGCAATCAGCCCCAGCATTTT. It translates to CASSMATGGNQPQHF.

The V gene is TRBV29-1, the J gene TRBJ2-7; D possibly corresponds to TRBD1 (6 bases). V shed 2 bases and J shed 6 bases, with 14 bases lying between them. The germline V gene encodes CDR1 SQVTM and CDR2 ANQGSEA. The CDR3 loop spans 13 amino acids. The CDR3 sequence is CSVETTGNSEQYF. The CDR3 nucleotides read TGCAGCGTTGAAACCACAGGGAATTCCGAGCAGTACTTC.

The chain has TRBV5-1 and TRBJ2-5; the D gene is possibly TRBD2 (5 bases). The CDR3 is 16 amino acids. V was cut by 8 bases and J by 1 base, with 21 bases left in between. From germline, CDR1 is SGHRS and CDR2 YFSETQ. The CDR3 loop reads CASFLGVLGSQETQYF. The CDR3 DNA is TGCGCCAGTTTCCTCGGGGTGCTGGGGAGCCAAGAGACCCAGTACTTC. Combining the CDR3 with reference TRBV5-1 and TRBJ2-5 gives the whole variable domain KAGVTQTPRYLIKTRGQQVTLSCSPISGHRSVSWYQQTPGQGLQFLFEYFSETQRNKGNFPGRFSGRQFSNSRSEMNVSTLELGDSALYLCASFLGVLGSQETQYFGPGTRLLVL.

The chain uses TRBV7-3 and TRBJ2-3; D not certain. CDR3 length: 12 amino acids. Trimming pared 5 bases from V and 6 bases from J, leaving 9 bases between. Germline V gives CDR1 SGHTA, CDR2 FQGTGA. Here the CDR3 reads CASSIVADTQYF. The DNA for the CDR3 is TGTGCCAGCAGCATAGTAGCTGATACGCAGTATTTT.

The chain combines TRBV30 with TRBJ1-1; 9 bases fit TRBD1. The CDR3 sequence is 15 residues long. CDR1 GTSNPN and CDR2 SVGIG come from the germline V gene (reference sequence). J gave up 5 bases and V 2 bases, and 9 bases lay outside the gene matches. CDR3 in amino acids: CAWSSGQGVKTEAFF. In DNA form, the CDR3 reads TGTGCCTGGAGTTCGGGACAGGGCGTTAAGACTGAAGCTTTCTTT.

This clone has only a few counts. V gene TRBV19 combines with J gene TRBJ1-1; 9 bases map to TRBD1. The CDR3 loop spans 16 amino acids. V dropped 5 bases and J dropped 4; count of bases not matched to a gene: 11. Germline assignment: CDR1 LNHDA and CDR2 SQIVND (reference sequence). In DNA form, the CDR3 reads TGTGCCAGTAGTCCCTCGATCGGACAGGGGTTCACTGAAGCTTTCTTT. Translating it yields CASSPSIGQGFTEAFF.

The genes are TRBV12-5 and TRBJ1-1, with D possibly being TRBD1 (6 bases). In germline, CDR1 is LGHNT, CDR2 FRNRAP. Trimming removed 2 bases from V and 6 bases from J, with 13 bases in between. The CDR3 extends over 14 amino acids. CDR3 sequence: CASGLPPQGPEAFF. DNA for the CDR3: TGTGCTAGTGGTTTGCCCCCACAGGGTCCTGAAGCTTTCTTT.

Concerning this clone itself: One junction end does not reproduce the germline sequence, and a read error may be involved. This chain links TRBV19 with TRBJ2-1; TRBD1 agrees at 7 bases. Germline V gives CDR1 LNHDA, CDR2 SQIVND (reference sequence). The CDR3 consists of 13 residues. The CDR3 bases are TGTGCAAGTAAGGACAGGTCGAAAAATGAGCAGTTCTTC. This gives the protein CASKDRSKNEQFF. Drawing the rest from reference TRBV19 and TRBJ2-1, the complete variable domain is DGGITQSPKYLFRKEGQNVTLSCEQNLNHDAMYWYRQDPGQGLRLIYYSQIVNDFQKGDIAEGYSVSREKKESFPLTVTSAQKNPTAFYLCASKDRSKNEQFFGPGTRLTVL.

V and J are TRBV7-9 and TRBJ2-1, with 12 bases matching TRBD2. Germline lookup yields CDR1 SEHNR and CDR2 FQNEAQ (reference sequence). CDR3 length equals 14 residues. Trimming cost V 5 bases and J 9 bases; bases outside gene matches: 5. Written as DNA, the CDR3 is TGTGCCAGCAGCCCCACACTAGCGGGGGGTGAGCAGTTCTTC. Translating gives CASSPTLAGGEQFF.

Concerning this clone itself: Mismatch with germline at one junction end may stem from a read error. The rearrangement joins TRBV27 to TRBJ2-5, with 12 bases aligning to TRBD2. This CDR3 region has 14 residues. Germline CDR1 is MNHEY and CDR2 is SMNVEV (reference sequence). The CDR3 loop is CASRGLLAGGLMNF. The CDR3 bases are TGTGCCAGCAGGGGCCTCCTAGCGGGGGGGCTAATGAACTTC.

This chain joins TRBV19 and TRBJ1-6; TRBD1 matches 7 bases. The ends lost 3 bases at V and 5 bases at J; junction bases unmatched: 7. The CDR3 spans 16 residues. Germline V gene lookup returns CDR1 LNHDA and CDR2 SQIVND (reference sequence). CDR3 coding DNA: TGTGCCAGTAGTATTTTCCGGGACAGCGATAATTCACCCCTCCACTTT. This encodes CASSIFRDSDNSPLHF.